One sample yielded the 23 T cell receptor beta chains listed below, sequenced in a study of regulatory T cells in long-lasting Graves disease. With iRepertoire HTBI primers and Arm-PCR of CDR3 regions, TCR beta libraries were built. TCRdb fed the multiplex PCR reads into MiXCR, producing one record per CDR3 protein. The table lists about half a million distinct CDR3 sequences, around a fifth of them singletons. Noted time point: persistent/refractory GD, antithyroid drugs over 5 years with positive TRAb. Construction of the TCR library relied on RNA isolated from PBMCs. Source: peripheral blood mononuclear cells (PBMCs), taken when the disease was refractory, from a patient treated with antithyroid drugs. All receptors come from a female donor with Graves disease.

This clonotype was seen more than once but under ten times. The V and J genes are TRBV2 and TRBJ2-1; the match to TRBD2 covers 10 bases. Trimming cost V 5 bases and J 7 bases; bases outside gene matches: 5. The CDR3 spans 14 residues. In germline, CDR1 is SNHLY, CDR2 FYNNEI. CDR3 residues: CASSPTSGKNEQFF. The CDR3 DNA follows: TGTGCCAGCAGTCCCACTAGCGGGAAAAATGAGCAGTTCTTC. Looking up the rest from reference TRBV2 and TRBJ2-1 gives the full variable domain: EPEVTQTPSHQVTQMGQEVILRCVPISNHLYFYWYRQILGQKVEFLVSFYNNEISEKSEIFDDQFSVERPDGSNFTLKIRSTKLEDSAMYFCASSPTSGKNEQFFGPGTRLTVL.

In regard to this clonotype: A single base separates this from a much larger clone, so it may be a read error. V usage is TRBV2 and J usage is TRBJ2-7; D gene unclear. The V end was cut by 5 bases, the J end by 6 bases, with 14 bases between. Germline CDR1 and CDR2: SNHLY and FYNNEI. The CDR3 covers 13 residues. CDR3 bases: TGTGCCAGCAGTACCCGGACCTATTGCGAGCAGTACTTC. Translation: CASSTRTYCEQYF.

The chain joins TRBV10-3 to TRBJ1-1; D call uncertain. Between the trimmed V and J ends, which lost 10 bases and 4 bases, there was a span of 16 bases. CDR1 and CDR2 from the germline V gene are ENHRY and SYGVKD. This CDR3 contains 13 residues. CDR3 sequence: CATRPESSTEAFF. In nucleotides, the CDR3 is TGTGCCACCCGTCCTGAGAGCAGCACTGAAGCTTTCTTT.

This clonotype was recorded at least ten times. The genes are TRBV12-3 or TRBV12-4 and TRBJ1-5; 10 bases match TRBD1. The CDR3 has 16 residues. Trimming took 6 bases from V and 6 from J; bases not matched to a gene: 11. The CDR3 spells CASRPRTGGNGQPQHF. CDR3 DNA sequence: TGTGCCAGCAGGCCGCGGACAGGGGGGAATGGTCAGCCCCAGCATTTT.

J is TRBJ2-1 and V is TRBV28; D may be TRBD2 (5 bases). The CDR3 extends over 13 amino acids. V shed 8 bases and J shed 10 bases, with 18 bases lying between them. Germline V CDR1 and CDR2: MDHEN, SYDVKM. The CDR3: CASSLGSPGEQFF. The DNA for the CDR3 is TGTGCCAGCTCCCTGGGATCTCCGGGGGAGCAGTTCTTC. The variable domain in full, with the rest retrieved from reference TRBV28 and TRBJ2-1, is DVKVTQSSRYLVKRTGEKVFLECVQDMDHENMFWYRQDPGLGLRLIYFSYDVKMKEKGDIPEGYSVSREKKERFSLILESASTNQTSMYLCASSLGSPGEQFFGPGTRLTVL.

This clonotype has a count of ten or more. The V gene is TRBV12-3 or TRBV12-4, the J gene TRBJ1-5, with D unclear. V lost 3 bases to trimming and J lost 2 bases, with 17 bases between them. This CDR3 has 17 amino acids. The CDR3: CASSFPGLVGGNQPQHF. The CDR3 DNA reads TGTGCCAGCAGTTTTCCCGGGTTGGTAGGTGGCAATCAGCCCCAGCATTTT.

The CDR3, as DNA: TGTGCCAGCAGCGTAGGGGTCACAGATACGCAGTATTTT. It is translated as CASSVGVTDTQYF. The rearrangement joins TRBV9 to TRBJ2-3; D call uncertain. This CDR3 comprises 13 residues. The V gene's germline CDR1 is SGDLS and CDR2 YYNGEE. V lost 0 bases to trimming and J lost 2 bases, with 4 bases between them.

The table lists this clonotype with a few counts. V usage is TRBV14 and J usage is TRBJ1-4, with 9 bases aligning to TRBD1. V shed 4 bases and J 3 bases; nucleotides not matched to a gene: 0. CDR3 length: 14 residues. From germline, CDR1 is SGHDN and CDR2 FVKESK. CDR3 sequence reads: CASSRTGANEKLFF. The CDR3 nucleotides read TGTGCCAGCAGCCGGACAGGGGCTAATGAAAAACTGTTTTTT.

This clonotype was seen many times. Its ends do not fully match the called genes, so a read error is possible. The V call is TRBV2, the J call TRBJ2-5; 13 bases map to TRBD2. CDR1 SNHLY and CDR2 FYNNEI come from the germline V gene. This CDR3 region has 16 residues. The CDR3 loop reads CASSTSGRASQEAQYF. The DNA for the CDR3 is TGTGCCAGCAGTACTAGCGGGAGGGCCTCCCAAGAGGCCCAGTACTTC.

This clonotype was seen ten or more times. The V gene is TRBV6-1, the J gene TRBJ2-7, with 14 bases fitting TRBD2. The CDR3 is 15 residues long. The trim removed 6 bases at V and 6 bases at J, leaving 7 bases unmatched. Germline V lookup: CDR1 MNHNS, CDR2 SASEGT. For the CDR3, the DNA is TGTGCCAGCAGCATTGGACTAGCGGGAGGTACCGAGCAGTACTTC. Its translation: CASSIGLAGGTEQYF.

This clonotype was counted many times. The CDR3 DNA sequence: TGTGCCAGCAGGGACAGTCAGTTTCAGCCCCAGCATTTT. It translates to CASRDSQFQPQHF. V is TRBV6-1 and J is TRBJ1-5; tentative D call: TRBD1 (6 bases). V was clipped by 6 bases and J by 6 bases, with 12 bases between them. Germline V CDR1 and CDR2: MNHNS, SASEGT. CDR3 length: 13 residues.

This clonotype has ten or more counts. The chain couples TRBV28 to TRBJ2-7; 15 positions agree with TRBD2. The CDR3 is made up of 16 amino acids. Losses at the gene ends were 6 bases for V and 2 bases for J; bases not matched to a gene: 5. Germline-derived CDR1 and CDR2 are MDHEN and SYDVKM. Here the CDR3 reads CASRPWTSGRAYEQYF. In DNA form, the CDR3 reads TGTGCCAGCAGGCCCTGGACTAGCGGGAGGGCCTACGAGCAGTACTTC. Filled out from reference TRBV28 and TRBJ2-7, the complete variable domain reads DVKVTQSSRYLVKRTGEKVFLECVQDMDHENMFWYRQDPGLGLRLIYFSYDVKMKEKGDIPEGYSVSREKKERFSLILESASTNQTSMYLCASRPWTSGRAYEQYFGPGTRLTVT.

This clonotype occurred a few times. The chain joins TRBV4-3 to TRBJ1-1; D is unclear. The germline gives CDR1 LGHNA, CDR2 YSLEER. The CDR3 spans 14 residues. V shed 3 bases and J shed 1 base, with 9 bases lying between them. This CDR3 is CASSHRMRNTEAFF. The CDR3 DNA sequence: TGCGCCAGCAGCCATCGAATGAGGAACACTGAAGCTTTCTTT.

The CDR3 spells CSARGGQQRVDTQYF. The CDR3 coding sequence is TGCAGTGCTAGAGGCGGACAGCAACGGGTAGATACGCAGTATTTT. The chain uses TRBV20-1 and TRBJ2-3, with D possibly matching TRBD1 (6 bases). Germline lookup yields CDR1 DFQATT and CDR2 SNEGSKA (reference sequence). This CDR3 is built from 15 residues. V was clipped by 1 base and J by 5 bases, with 16 bases between them.

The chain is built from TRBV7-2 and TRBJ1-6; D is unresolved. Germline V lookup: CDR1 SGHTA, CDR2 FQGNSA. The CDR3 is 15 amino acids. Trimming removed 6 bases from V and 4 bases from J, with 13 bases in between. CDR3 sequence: CASSLEHRYNSPLHF. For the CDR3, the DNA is TGTGCCAGCAGTCTAGAGCACAGATATAATTCACCCCTCCACTTT.

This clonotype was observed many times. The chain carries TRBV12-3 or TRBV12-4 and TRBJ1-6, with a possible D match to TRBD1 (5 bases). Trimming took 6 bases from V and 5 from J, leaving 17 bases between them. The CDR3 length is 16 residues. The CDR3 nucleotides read TGTGCCAGCAGGGGGGTCACCGGGACCAATAATTCACCCCTCCACTTT. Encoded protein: CASRGVTGTNNSPLHF.

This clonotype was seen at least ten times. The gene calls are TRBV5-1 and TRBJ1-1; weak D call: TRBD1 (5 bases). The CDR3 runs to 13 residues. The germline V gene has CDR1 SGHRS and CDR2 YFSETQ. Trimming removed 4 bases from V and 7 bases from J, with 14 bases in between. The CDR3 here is CASSVEGRNEAFF. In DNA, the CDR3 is TGCGCCAGCAGCGTCGAGGGACGGAATGAAGCTTTCTTT. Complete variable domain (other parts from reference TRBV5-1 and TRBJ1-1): KAGVTQTPRYLIKTRGQQVTLSCSPISGHRSVSWYQQTPGQGLQFLFEYFSETQRNKGNFPGRFSGRQFSNSRSEMNVSTLELGDSALYLCASSVEGRNEAFFGQGTRLTVV.

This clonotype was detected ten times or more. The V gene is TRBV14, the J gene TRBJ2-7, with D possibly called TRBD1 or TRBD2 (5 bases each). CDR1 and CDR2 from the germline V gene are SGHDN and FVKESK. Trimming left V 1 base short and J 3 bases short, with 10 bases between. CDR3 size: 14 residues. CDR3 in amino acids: CASSQAGTVYEQYF. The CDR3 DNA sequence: TGTGCCAGCAGCCAAGCGGGGACGGTCTACGAGCAGTACTTC. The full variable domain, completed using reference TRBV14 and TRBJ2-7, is EAGVTQFPSHSVIEKGQTVTLRCDPISGHDNLYWYRRVMGKEIKFLLHFVKESKQDESGMPNNRFLAERTGGTYSTLKVQPAELEDSGVYFCASSQAGTVYEQYFGPGTRLTVT.

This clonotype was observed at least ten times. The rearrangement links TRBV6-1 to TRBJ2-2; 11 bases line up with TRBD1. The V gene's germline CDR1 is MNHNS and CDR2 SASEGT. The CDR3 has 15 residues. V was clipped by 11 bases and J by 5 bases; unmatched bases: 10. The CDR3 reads CASKGGQGATGELFF. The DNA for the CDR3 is TGTGCCTCAAAAGGAGGACAGGGGGCTACCGGGGAGCTGTTTTTT.

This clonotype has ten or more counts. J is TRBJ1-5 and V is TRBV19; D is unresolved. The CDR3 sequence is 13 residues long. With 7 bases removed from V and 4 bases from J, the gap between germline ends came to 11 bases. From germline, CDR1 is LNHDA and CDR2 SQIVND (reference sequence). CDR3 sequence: CASTLSANQPQHF. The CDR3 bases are TGTGCCAGTACCCTCAGCGCAAATCAGCCCCAGCATTTT. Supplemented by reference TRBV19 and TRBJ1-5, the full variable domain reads DGGITQSPKYLFRKEGQNVTLSCEQNLNHDAMYWYRQDPGQGLRLIYYSQIVNDFQKGDIAEGYSVSREKKESFPLTVTSAQKNPTAFYLCASTLSANQPQHFGDGTRLSIL.

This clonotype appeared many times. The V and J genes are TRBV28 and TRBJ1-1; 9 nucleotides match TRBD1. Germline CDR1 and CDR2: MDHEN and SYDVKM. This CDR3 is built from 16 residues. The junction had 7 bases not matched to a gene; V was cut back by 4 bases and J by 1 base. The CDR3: CASSSGQGSRNTEAFF. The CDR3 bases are TGTGCCAGCAGTTCGGGACAGGGATCTCGGAACACTGAAGCTTTCTTT. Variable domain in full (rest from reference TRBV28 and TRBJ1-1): DVKVTQSSRYLVKRTGEKVFLECVQDMDHENMFWYRQDPGLGLRLIYFSYDVKMKEKGDIPEGYSVSREKKERFSLILESASTNQTSMYLCASSSGQGSRNTEAFFGQGTRLTVV.

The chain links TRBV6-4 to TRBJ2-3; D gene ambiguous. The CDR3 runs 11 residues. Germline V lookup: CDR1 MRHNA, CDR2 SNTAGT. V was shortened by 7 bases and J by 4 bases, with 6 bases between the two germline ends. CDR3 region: CASKRADTQYF. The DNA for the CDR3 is TGTGCCAGCAAAAGGGCAGATACGCAGTATTTT.

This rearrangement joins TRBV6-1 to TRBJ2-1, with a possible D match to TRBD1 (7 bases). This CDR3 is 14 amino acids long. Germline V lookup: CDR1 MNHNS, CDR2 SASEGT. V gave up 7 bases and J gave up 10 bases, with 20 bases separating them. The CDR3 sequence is CASTWGTAGREQFF. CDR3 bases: TGTGCCAGCACCTGGGGGACAGCGGGTCGGGAGCAGTTCTTC.